Presented here are 32 T cell receptor beta chains from one specimen sequenced in a study of blood T cell repertoires in COVID-19. The data were produced by immunoSEQ multiplex PCR, yet TCRdb's version contains in-frame clones alone and is incomplete. The sample lists about 200,000 clones, 70% to 90% seen once, with 6.5% to 9% in the top ten. Sequencing was performed on peripheral blood. These receptors came from a woman aged 50 to 60 with active or convalescent COVID-19.

V gene TRBV18 combines with J gene TRBJ1-6, with unresolved D. The CDR3 totals 16 residues. Germline CDR1 KGHSH, CDR2 LQKENI. Trimming took off 5 bases at V and 6 bases at J, with 17 bases between the two ends. The CDR3 DNA is TGTGCCAGCTCAGAGGGTAAAAGGTTAAGTAATTCACCCCTCCACTTT. This gives the protein CASSEGKRLSNSPLHF.

This sequence joins TRBV2 and TRBJ1-1; 9 bases fit TRBD1. The CDR3 covers 14 residues. V shed 7 bases, J shed 6 bases, and the junction held 9 bases outside the gene matches. The germline CDR1 and CDR2 sequences are SNHLY and FYNNEI. The CDR3 region has the DNA TGTGCCAGCACTCCCAGAAGACAGGGGGCTGAAGCTTTCTTT. Translation gives CASTPRRQGAEAFF.

This clone was seen a handful of times. The chain links TRBV29-1 to TRBJ1-1, with D unresolved. Per germline, CDR1 SQVTM and CDR2 ANQGSEA. The CDR3 sequence is 13 residues long. Trimming took off 0 bases at V and 3 bases at J, with 8 bases between the two ends. CDR3 in DNA: TGCAGCGTTGAAGACGCCAGATACACTGAAGCTTTCTTT. Its protein product is CSVEDARYTEAFF.

The J gene is TRBJ2-1, the V gene TRBV6-5, with TRBD1 identical over 10 bases. The J segment lost 3 bases and the V segment lost 10 bases, leaving 9 bases of the junction unmatched. The CDR3 is 15 amino acids. CDR1 is MNHEY, CDR2 SVGAGI, per germline. Here the CDR3 DNA reads TGTGCCACTTGCCTAGGGACAGGGGTCTACAATGAGCAGTTCTTC. Encoded protein: CATCLGTGVYNEQFF.

This clone was seen more than once but under ten times. The V call is TRBV28, the J call TRBJ1-5, with D hard to call. The CDR3 covers 15 residues. Germline V lookup: CDR1 MDHEN, CDR2 SYDVKM. The V gene lost 10 bases and the J gene lost 2 bases, with 18 bases spanning the gap. CDR3 loop: CANMARGMGNQPQHF. The CDR3 nucleotides are TGTGCCAATATGGCCCGGGGAATGGGCAATCAGCCCCAGCATTTT.

This chain links TRBV27 with TRBJ1-5, with D perhaps TRBD1 (6 bases). The germline V gene has CDR1 MNHEY and CDR2 SMNVEV (reference sequence). This CDR3 comprises 14 residues. With 8 bases removed from V and 8 bases from J, the gap between germline ends came to 19 bases. The CDR3 DNA is TGTGCCAGCTCCCAAGCAGGGGCTGTAAAGCCCCAGCATTTT. It specifies CASSQAGAVKPQHF.

Comments on this clone: An end of the junction differs from the germline gene, which may be a read error. The V call is TRBV4-1, the J call TRBJ1-1; 8 bases are a match to TRBD1. Germline V lookup: CDR1 MGHRA, CDR2 YSYEKL. The CDR3 totals 14 residues. The CDR3 loop is CASSHQGADGRLIF. Written as DNA, the CDR3 is TGCGCCAGCAGCCATCAGGGGGCGGACGGGCGTTTAATCTTT.

The genes are TRBV10-3 and TRBJ1-2, with a tentative D call TRBD1 (6 bases). Trimming removed 6 bases at V and 6 bases at J, with 14 bases between. This CDR3 comprises 13 residues. Germline V CDR1 and CDR2: ENHRY, SYGVKD. The CDR3 is CAIRDGGQHGYTF. The CDR3 region has the DNA TGTGCCATCAGGGACGGGGGGCAGCATGGCTACACCTTC.

The chain couples TRBV21-1 to TRBJ1-5; TRBD1 reflects the table's D call only, with no check against the DNA. TRBV21-1 is a known pseudogene. The CDR3 spans 19 residues. The CDR3 loop reads CASSSFPGQALHGGQPQHF. In DNA form, the CDR3 reads TGTGCCAGCAGCTCATTTCCGGGACAGGCATTACACGGTGGTCAGCCCCAGCATTTT.

The V and J genes are TRBV18 and TRBJ1-5; D gene unclear. In germline, CDR1 is KGHSH, CDR2 LQKENI. V was pared by 8 bases and J by 6 bases, with 14 bases between. The CDR3 length is 13 residues. CDR3 coding DNA: TGTGCCAGCAAAACGAGTCCCGGTCAGCCCCAGCATTTT. Amino acids: CASKTSPGQPQHF.

This chain links TRBV28 with TRBJ1-6, with TRBD1 matching 11 bases. This CDR3 spans 15 amino acids. Germline values: CDR1 MDHEN, CDR2 SYDVKM. Unmatched junction bases numbered 6, after V lost 5 bases and J lost 9 bases. CDR3 in DNA: TGTGCCAGCAGTGGGCCCGGGACAGGGGGTTCACCCCTCCACTTT. Its translation is CASSGPGTGGSPLHF.

The chain carries TRBV20-1 and TRBJ1-5; D gene unclear. V lost 3 bases and J 3 bases, leaving 9 bases between the germline ends. CDR3 size: 13 residues. Germline values: CDR1 DFQATT, CDR2 SNEGSKA (reference sequence). The CDR3 nucleotides are TGCAGTGCTAGTAGGACTGCCAATCAGCCCCAGCATTTT. Its translation: CSASRTANQPQHF.

This sequence joins TRBV29-1 and TRBJ1-1; 7 positions match TRBD1. CDR3 length: 13 amino acids. Germline V CDR1 and CDR2: SQVTM, ANQGSEA. Germline trimming cut 3 bases from V and 0 bases from J; bases unmatched to any gene: 1. CDR3 loop: CSVEGQMNTEAFF. In nucleotides, the CDR3 is TGCAGCGTTGAGGGACAGATGAACACTGAAGCTTTCTTT.

V and J are TRBV5-6 and TRBJ1-1, with 8 bases that match TRBD1. V trimming: 4 bases; J trimming: 5 bases; junction bases outside the gene matches: 7. This CDR3 is 14 amino acids long. Per the germline V gene, CDR1 is SGHDT and CDR2 is YYEEEE. The CDR3 reads CASSARGRGTEAFF. CDR3 in DNA: TGTGCCAGCAGCGCCAGGGGGCGAGGGACTGAAGCTTTCTTT.

The genes are TRBV15 and TRBJ2-1, with D unresolved. The V gene lost 1 base and the J gene lost 6 bases, with 7 bases spanning the gap. Germline CDR1 is LNHNV and CDR2 is YYDKDF (reference sequence). The CDR3 loop spans 13 amino acids. CDR3 DNA: TGTGCCACCAGCAGAGGCCAGCGCAATGAGCAGTTCTTC. As protein: CATSRGQRNEQFF.

This chain links TRBV7-9 with TRBJ2-5; weak D call: TRBD2 (6 bases). With 4 bases removed from V and 3 bases from J, the gap between germline ends came to 15 bases. Germline values: CDR1 SEHNR, CDR2 FQNEAQ (reference sequence). The CDR3 length is 15 residues. CDR3 sequence reads: CASSYGGLLKETQYF. The CDR3 DNA is TGTGCCAGCAGCTACGGGGGACTTCTGAAAGAGACCCAGTACTTC.

The chain recombines TRBV4-1 with TRBJ1-1; no firm D call. Trimming left V 3 bases short and J 6 bases short, with 11 bases between. CDR3 length: 13 amino acids. Germline CDR1 and CDR2: MGHRA and YSYEKL. The CDR3: CASSHVERAEAFF. The CDR3 DNA follows: TGCGCCAGCAGCCACGTGGAGAGGGCTGAAGCTTTCTTT.

This clone showed up just a few times. The gene calls are TRBV19 and TRBJ2-1, with 10 bases aligning to TRBD2. The CDR3 contains 19 residues. Losses at the gene ends were 3 bases for V and 0 bases for J; bases not matched to a gene: 11. Germline CDR1 and CDR2: LNHDA and SQIVND (reference sequence). CDR3 sequence reads: CASSIRASGSTSSYNEQFF. The CDR3 nucleotides are TGTGCCAGTAGTATCAGGGCTAGCGGGAGCACGAGCTCCTACAATGAGCAGTTCTTC.

The V and J genes are TRBV27 and TRBJ2-1; D uncertain. This CDR3 comprises 16 residues. Per the germline V gene, CDR1 is MNHEY and CDR2 is SMNVEV (reference sequence). Trimming left V 2 bases short and J 5 bases short, with 16 bases between. The CDR3 DNA reads as TGTGCCAGCAGTTTAACCAGGAATGTACGGAACAATGAGCAGTTCTTC. Translated: CASSLTRNVRNNEQFF.

The rearrangement uses TRBV28 and TRBJ1-6; D is unclear. The CDR3 sequence is 12 residues long. Germline V gene sequence: CDR1 MDHEN, CDR2 SYDVKM. Trimming shortened V by 6 bases and J by 9 bases, and 9 bases separated the two germline ends. The CDR3 sequence is CASRQQFSPLHF. In nucleotides, the CDR3 is TGTGCCAGCAGACAACAGTTTTCACCCCTCCACTTT.

V usage is TRBV14 and J usage is TRBJ2-1, with D possibly matching TRBD1 (6 bases). Germline V gene sequence: CDR1 SGHDN, CDR2 FVKESK. V lost 3 bases and J 5 bases, leaving 20 bases between the germline ends. This CDR3 is built from 17 residues. CDR3 DNA sequence: TGTGCCAGCAGCCATGGCTTGGTACTAGGGGGAGACAATGAGCAGTTCTTC. It is translated as CASSHGLVLGGDNEQFF. The entire variable domain, with the rest obtained from reference TRBV14 and TRBJ2-1, is as follows: EAGVTQFPSHSVIEKGQTVTLRCDPISGHDNLYWYRRVMGKEIKFLLHFVKESKQDESGMPNNRFLAERTGGTYSTLKVQPAELEDSGVYFCASSHGLVLGGDNEQFFGPGTRLTVL.

This sequence joins TRBV18 and TRBJ2-5, with 9 bases that match TRBD1. V was pared by 6 bases and J by 5 bases, with 10 bases of the junction left unmatched. CDR3 length equals 15 residues. Germline CDR1 reads KGHSH; CDR2 reads LQKENI. CDR3 residues: CASSRGTGPYETQYF. CDR3 coding DNA: TGTGCCAGCTCCCGCGGGACAGGGCCATACGAGACCCAGTACTTC.

A few counts support this clone. The chain has TRBV5-1 and TRBJ2-2, with a tentative D call TRBD1 (5 bases). V dropped 4 bases and J dropped 0 bases, with 10 bases sitting between them. Looked up from germline, CDR1 is SGHRS and CDR2 is YFSETQ. The CDR3 is made up of 15 amino acids. CDR3 sequence: CASSQGTSNTGELFF. The DNA of the CDR3 is TGCGCCAGCAGCCAGGGTACCTCGAACACCGGGGAGCTGTTTTTT.

V gene TRBV6-4 combines with J gene TRBJ2-3; 9 positions match TRBD2. Per germline, CDR1 MRHNA and CDR2 SNTAGT. V shed 3 bases, J shed 4 bases, and the junction held 5 bases outside the gene matches. The CDR3 runs 15 residues. The CDR3 reads CASSEVAGDSDTQYF. The CDR3 DNA sequence: TGTGCCAGCAGTGAGGTAGCGGGAGATTCAGATACGCAGTATTTT.

CDR3 sequence: CASGLSVSIAYNEQFF. In nucleotides, the CDR3 is TGTGCTAGTGGTTTGTCGGTTAGCATTGCCTACAATGAGCAGTTCTTC. This chain uses TRBV12-5 with TRBJ2-1; D unresolved. V was pared by 2 bases and J by 2 bases, with 13 bases between. The CDR3 is 16 residues long. Germline CDR1 is LGHNT and CDR2 is FRNRAP. The whole variable domain, filled in from reference TRBV12-5 and TRBJ2-1, reads DARVTQTPRHKVTEMGQEVTMRCQPILGHNTVFWYRQTMMQGLELLAYFRNRAPLDDSGMPKDRFSAEMPDATLATLKIQPSEPRDSAVYFCASGLSVSIAYNEQFFGPGTRLTVL.

The J gene is TRBJ1-3, the V gene TRBV5-1; 10 bases are shared with TRBD1. The germline V gene encodes CDR1 SGHRS and CDR2 YFSETQ. With 0 bases clipped from V and 4 bases from J, the junction kept 4 bases outside the gene matches. The CDR3 length is 16 residues. The CDR3 DNA follows: TGCGCCAGCAGCTTGGTGGGACAGGGGACAGGAAACACCATATATTTT. Translation: CASSLVGQGTGNTIYF. Full variable domain (outside the CDR3, taken from reference TRBV5-1 and TRBJ1-3): KAGVTQTPRYLIKTRGQQVTLSCSPISGHRSVSWYQQTPGQGLQFLFEYFSETQRNKGNFPGRFSGRQFSNSRSEMNVSTLELGDSALYLCASSLVGQGTGNTIYFGEGSWLTVV.

The V gene is TRBV5-1, the J gene TRBJ1-3; 7 nucleotides align to TRBD1. Losses at the gene ends were 5 bases for V and 2 bases for J; bases not matched to a gene: 7. Germline CDR1 is SGHRS and CDR2 is YFSETQ. This CDR3 is 15 amino acids long. The CDR3 sequence: CASRPTGLAGNTIYF. DNA for the CDR3: TGCGCCAGCAGACCGACAGGGCTGGCTGGAAACACCATATATTTT.

The chain has TRBV2 and TRBJ2-5; 7 nucleotides line up with TRBD2. Germline V CDR1 and CDR2: SNHLY, FYNNEI. The J segment lost 10 bases and the V segment lost 3 bases, leaving 8 bases of the junction unmatched. The CDR3 is 13 residues long. The CDR3 loop is CASSDRGGRGQYF. CDR3 nucleotides: TGTGCCAGCAGTGATCGCGGGGGACGGGGCCAGTACTTC.

This clone showed up just once. This chain connects TRBV27 to TRBJ1-5; D possibly corresponds to TRBD1 (6 bases). V lost 6 bases and J lost 2, with 14 bases in between. Germline V lookup: CDR1 MNHEY, CDR2 SMNVEV (reference sequence). The CDR3 totals 15 residues. The CDR3 is CASSLGPGGNQPQHF. CDR3 in DNA: TGTGCCAGCAGCCTAGGGCCAGGGGGCAATCAGCCCCAGCATTTT.

Details on this clone: The same CDR3 can be traced to other DNA sequences in this sample. The chain joins TRBV5-1 to TRBJ1-1; D gene ambiguous. The CDR3 runs to 15 residues. Deletions cut 0 bases from V and 0 bases from J, with 9 bases between. CDR1 is SGHRS and CDR2 is YFSETQ in the germline V gene. CDR3 DNA: TGCGCCAGCAGCTTGGTTGGTGCGATGAACACTGAAGCTTTCTTT. Translating it yields CASSLVGAMNTEAFF.

The chain uses TRBV27 and TRBJ1-2; 12 positions agree with TRBD1. The CDR3 is 18 amino acids. V lost 7 bases to trimming and J lost 0 bases; unmatched junction nucleotides: 12. Germline V gene lookup returns CDR1 MNHEY and CDR2 SMNVEV (reference sequence). CDR3 sequence reads: CASKEEGQGALANYGYTF. The DNA of the CDR3 is TGTGCCAGCAAGGAGGAGGGACAGGGGGCACTAGCTAACTATGGCTACACCTTC.

V gene TRBV19 combines with J gene TRBJ1-2; 7 bases are a match to TRBD1. CDR3 size: 13 residues. CDR1 is LNHDA, CDR2 SQIVND, per germline (reference sequence). Trimming at V came to 9 bases and at J to 1 base, leaving 5 bases not matched to a gene. The CDR3 here is CASRQGGNYGYTF. The CDR3 nucleotides read TGTGCCAGCCGACAGGGAGGTAACTATGGCTACACCTTC.